This T cell receptor beta chain emerged from a study of blood T cell repertoires in COVID-19. Study at large: Nucleic acid was either cDNA or gDNA, and it came from T cells, B-cell-depleted T cells, or PBMCs.

The CDR3 is made up of 20 amino acids. Clones were read by immunoSEQ multiplex PCR, and TCRdb kept only the in-frame ones, dropping some. The sample lists under 100,000 clones, approximately 75% occurring once. V gene TRBV1 combines with J gene TRBJ2-6; the D call of TRBD1 is as the table states it, not checked on the DNA. TRBV1 corresponds to a pseudogene. This clonotype was sampled from a human donor in a cohort sampled during active COVID-19. Sequencing was done on a sample of peripheral blood. CDR3 sequence (DNA): TGCACCAGCAGCCAAGTTAGGGGAACAGTATGTAGGGCCGGGGCCAACGTCCTGACTTTC. Translated, it gives CTSSQVRGTVCRAGANVLTF.